A single TCR beta chain is shown here with its context. The data derive from a study of blood T cell repertoires in COVID-19. Study summary: Specimens from acute and convalescent COVID-19 originated in the United States, Italy and Spain.

Enrolled through a virtual design, the participants were between roughly 18 and 89 years of age and came from 24 US areas. Participants were placed into cohorts based on the clinical history they reported. In the source study's methods: Amplified reference gene primers provided the basis for estimating nucleated cell counts. Profiling relied on immunoSEQ multiplex PCR, and the TCRdb table lists in-frame clones only, not all of them. V and J calls and clone size are copied from that table; D and trimming were computed from the DNA. The sample gives under 350,000 clones, roughly nine tenths of which show up once; under 3% is in the top ten. V lost 6 bases and J 3 bases, leaving 10 bases between the germline ends. Germline lookup yields CDR1 SGHRS and CDR2 YFSETQ. CDR3 length equals 12 residues.

Sequencing was done on a sample of PBMCs or T cells enriched from blood (not recorded which). The source of this sequence is a woman in her late teens or twenties who had recovered from COVID-19. J is TRBJ2-7 and V is TRBV5-1; D not resolved. The CDR3 nucleotides are TGCGCCAGCACGAACCGGAGCTACGAGCAGTACTTC. Amino acid sequence: CASTNRSYEQYF.